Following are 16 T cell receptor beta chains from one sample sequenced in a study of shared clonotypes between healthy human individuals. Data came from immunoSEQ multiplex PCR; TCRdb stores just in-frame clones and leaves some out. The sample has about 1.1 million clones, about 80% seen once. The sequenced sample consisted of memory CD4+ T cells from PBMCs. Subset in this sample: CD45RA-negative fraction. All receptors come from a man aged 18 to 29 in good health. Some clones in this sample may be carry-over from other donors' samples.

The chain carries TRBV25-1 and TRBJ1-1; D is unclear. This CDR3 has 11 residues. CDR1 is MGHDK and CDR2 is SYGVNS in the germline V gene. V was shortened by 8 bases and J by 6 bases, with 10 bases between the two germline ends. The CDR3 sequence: CASSREAEAFF. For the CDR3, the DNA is TGTGCCAGCTCTCGCGAGGCTGAAGCTTTCTTT.

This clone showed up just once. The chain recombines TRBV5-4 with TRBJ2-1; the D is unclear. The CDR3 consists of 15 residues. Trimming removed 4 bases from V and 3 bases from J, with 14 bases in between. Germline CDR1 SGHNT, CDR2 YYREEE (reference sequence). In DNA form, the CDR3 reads TGTGCCAGCAGCGAAAAACAGAATTACTACAATGAGCAGTTCTTC. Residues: CASSEKQNYYNEQFF.

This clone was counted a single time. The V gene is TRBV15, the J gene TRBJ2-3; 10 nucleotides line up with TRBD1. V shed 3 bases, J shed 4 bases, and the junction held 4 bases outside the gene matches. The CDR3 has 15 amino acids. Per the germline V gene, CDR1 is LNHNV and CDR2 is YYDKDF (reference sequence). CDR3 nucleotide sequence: TGTGCCACCAGCAGGGCGGGACAGGGGCCAGATACGCAGTATTTT. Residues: CATSRAGQGPDTQYF.

This CDR3 reads CASSPSTGPGETQYF. The CDR3 DNA follows: TGTGCCAGCAGCCCTTCGACAGGCCCGGGAGAGACCCAGTACTTC. The chain has TRBV7-9 and TRBJ2-5; the D gene is possibly TRBD1 (6 bases). Trimming left V 5 bases short and J 4 bases short, with 17 bases between. CDR1 and CDR2 (germline): SEHNR, FQNEAQ (reference sequence). This CDR3 comprises 15 residues.

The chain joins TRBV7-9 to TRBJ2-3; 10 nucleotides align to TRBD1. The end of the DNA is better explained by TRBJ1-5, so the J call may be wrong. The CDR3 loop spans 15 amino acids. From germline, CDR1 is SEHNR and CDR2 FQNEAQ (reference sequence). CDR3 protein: CASSYGQGGSDTQHF. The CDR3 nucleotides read TGTGCCAGCAGCTATGGACAGGGGGGGTCCGATACGCAGCATTTT.

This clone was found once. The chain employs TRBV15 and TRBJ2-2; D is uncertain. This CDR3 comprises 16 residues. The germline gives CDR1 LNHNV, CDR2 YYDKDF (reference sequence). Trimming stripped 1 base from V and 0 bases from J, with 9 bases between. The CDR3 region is CATSRVRNANTGELFF. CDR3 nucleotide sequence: TGTGCCACCAGCAGAGTTCGGAACGCGAACACCGGGGAGCTGTTTTTT.

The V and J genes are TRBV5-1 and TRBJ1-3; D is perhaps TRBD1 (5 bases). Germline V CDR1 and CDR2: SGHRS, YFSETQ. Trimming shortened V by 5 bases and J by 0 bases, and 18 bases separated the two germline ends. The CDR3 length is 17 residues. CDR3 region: CASSTVPGGSSGNTIYF. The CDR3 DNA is TGCGCCAGCAGTACCGTTCCCGGGGGAAGCTCTGGAAACACCATATATTTT.

CDR3 bases: TGTGCCAGCAGCGTCATCGGGTCCGGGAGAAGGACCGGGGAGCTGTTTTTT. The encoded protein is CASSVIGSGRRTGELFF. The rearrangement uses TRBV9 and TRBJ2-2; TRBD2 is a possible D gene (6 bases). Trimming took off 2 bases at V and 5 bases at J, with 19 bases between the two ends. This CDR3 has 17 residues. Germline CDR1 is SGDLS and CDR2 is YYNGEE.

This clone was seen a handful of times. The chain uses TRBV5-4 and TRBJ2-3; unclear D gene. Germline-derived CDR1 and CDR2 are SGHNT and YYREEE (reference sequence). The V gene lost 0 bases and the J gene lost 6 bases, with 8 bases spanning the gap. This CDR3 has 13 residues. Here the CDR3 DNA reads TGTGCCAGCAGCTTGGGGAGTAGGGATACGCAGTATTTT. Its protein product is CASSLGSRDTQYF.

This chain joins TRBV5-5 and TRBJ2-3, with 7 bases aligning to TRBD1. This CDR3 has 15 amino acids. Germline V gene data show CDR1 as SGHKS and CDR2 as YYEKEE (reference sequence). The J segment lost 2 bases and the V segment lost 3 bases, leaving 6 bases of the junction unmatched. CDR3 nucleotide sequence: TGTGCCAGCAGCTCCCGGGACAGCCTCACAGATACGCAGTATTTT. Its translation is CASSSRDSLTDTQYF.

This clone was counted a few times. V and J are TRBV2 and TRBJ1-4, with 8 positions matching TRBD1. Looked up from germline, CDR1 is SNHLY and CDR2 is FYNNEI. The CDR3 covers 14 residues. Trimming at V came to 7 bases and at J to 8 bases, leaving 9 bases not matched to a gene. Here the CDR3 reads CASKTGTGGEKLFF. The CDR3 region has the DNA TGTGCCAGCAAAACCGGGACAGGCGGAGAAAAACTGTTTTTT.

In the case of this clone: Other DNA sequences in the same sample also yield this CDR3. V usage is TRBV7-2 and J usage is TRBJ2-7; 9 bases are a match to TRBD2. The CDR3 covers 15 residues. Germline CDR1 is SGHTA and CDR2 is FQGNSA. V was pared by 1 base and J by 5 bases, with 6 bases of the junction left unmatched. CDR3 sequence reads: CASSLVAGDTNEQYF. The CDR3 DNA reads TGTGCCAGCAGCTTAGTAGCGGGAGATACCAACGAGCAGTACTTC.

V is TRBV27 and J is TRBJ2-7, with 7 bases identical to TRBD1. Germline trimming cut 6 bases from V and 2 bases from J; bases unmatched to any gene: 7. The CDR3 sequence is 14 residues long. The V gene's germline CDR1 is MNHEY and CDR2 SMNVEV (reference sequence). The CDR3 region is CASRTGWETYEQYF. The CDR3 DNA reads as TGTGCCAGCAGGACAGGGTGGGAGACCTACGAGCAGTACTTC.

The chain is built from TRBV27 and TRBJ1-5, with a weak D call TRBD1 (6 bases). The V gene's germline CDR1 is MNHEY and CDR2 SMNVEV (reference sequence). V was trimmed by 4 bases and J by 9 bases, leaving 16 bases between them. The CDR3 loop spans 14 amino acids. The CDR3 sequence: CASSWQGTGPPQHF. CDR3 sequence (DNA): TGTGCCAGCAGTTGGCAGGGGACCGGCCCGCCCCAGCATTTT.

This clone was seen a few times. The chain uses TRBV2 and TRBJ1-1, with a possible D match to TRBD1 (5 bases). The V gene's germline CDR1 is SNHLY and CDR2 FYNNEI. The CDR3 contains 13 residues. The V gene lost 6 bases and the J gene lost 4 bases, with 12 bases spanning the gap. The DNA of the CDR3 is TGTGCCAGCAGCCCGGGGCCTCTCACTGAAGCTTTCTTT. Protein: CASSPGPLTEAFF.

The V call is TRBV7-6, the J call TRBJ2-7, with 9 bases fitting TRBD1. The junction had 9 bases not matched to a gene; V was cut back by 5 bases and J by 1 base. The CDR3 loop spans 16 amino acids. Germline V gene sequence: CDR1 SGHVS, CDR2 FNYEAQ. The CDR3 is CASSNHPGQGSYEQYF. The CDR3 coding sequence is TGTGCCAGCAGCAATCATCCGGGACAGGGTTCCTACGAGCAGTACTTC.